The rows below give T cell receptor beta chains drawn from one sample of a study of CD8 T cells in ankylosing spondylitis. TCRdb re-analysed the 5' RACE reads in MiXCR, keeping a single row per CDR3 protein. This table holds 200,000 to 250,000 distinct CDR3 sequences, about 17% found once. The sequenced sample consisted of blood, either unsorted or a sorted T cell fraction (not recorded which). The receptor source for this set is a male donor with ankylosing spondylitis. CDR3s include the opening cysteine and the closing phenylalanine or tryptophan. A D gene is named only where the DNA matches it firmly. Clone size, where shown, is once, few, many, or a class for clones that have expanded.

clone size | D gene | J gene | V gene | CDR3 protein | CDR3 DNA
many | - | TRBJ1-1 | TRBV12-3/TRBV12-4 | CASNVRGDTEAFF | TGTGCCAGCAATGTGCGGGGTGACACTGAAGCTTTCTTT
- | - | TRBJ2-7 | TRBV6-5 | CASSYGNSYEQYF | TGTGCCAGCAGTTACGGGAACTCCTACGAGCAGTACTTC
- | - | TRBJ2-2 | TRBV29-1 | CSALGIPAGELFF | TGCAGCGCCCTGGGGATCCCGGCCGGGGAGCTGTTTTTT
few | TRBD1 | TRBJ2-3 | TRBV9 | CASSVQGTGTDTQYF | TGTGCCAGCAGCGTTCAAGGGACAGGCACAGATACGCAGTATTTT
- | TRBD1 | TRBJ2-3 | TRBV11-3 | CASSPRTGMTDTQYF | TGTGCCAGCAGCCCCCGGACAGGGATGACAGATACGCAGTATTTT
many | TRBD2 | TRBJ2-6 | TRBV6-4 | CASSASGSSGANVLTF | TGTGCCAGCAGTGCTAGCGGGAGCTCTGGGGCCAACGTCCTGACTTTC
few | - | TRBJ1-1 | TRBV29-1 | CSVLPEAFF | TGCAGCGTATTACCTGAAGCTTTCTTT
few | - | TRBJ2-3 | TRBV5-1 | CASSEGLAQDTQYF | TGCGCCAGCAGCGAGGGACTTGCGCAGGATACGCAGTATTTT
few | TRBD2 | TRBJ2-1 | TRBV10-3 | CAISLLAGGYNEQFF | TGTGCCATCAGTCTACTAGCGGGGGGTTACAATGAGCAGTTCTTC
few | - | TRBJ2-1 | TRBV11-2 | CASSLDEDNYNEQFF | TGTGCCAGCAGCTTAGATGAGGACAACTACAATGAGCAGTTCTTC
few | - | TRBJ2-1 | TRBV5-6 | CASSLGYGTLGQFF | TGTGCCAGCAGCTTGGGCTACGGGACCCTCGGGCAGTTCTTC
few | - | TRBJ2-2 | TRBV27 | CASTWTPAGELFF | TGTGCCAGCACCTGGACACCGGCTGGGGAGCTGTTTTTT
few | - | TRBJ2-7 | TRBV28 | CASSLLQEGAYEQYF | TGTGCCAGCAGTCTCCTCCAGGAGGGGGCCTACGAGCAGTACTTC
- | - | TRBJ1-1 | TRBV5-5 | CASSSTFKTEAFF | TGTGCCAGCAGCTCGACCTTTAAGACTGAAGCTTTCTTT
few | - | TRBJ2-1 | TRBV12-3/TRBV12-4 | CASSLAPRVYNEQFF | TGTGCCAGCAGTTTAGCGCCGCGGGTGTACAATGAGCAGTTCTTC
- | - | TRBJ2-7 | TRBV27 | CASSLSPGGEQYF | TGTGCCAGCAGTTTATCCCCCGGGGGCGAGCAGTACTTC
- | TRBD2 | TRBJ2-1 | TRBV20-1 | CSARLADLSYNEQFF | TGCAGTGCCCGACTAGCTGATCTTTCCTACAATGAGCAGTTCTTC
few | TRBD2 | TRBJ2-2 | TRBV27 | CASSSQPSGTNTGELFF | TGTGCCAGCAGTTCCCAACCTAGCGGGACGAACACCGGGGAGCTGTTTTTT
few | - | TRBJ1-1 | TRBV5-4 | CASTNPPNTEAFF | TGTGCCAGCACCAATCCCCCGAACACTGAAGCTTTCTTT
medium-sized | - | TRBJ2-2 | TRBV18 | CASSRHKSNTGELFF | TGTGCCAGCTCAAGGCACAAGTCGAACACCGGGGAGCTGTTTTTT
- | - | TRBJ1-2 | TRBV7-9 | CASSLTLKDGYTF | TGTGCCAGCAGCCTAACACTCAAAGATGGCTACACCTTC
- | - | TRBJ1-5 | TRBV12-3/TRBV12-4 | CASSLATGINQPQHF | TGTGCCAGCAGTTTAGCGACAGGCATCAATCAGCCCCAGCATTTT
few | TRBD2 | TRBJ2-2 | TRBV10-3 | CAISDEAGGPPGELFF | TGTGCCATCAGTGATGAGGCGGGAGGGCCCCCCGGGGAGCTGTTTTTT
- | TRBD2 | TRBJ2-7 | TRBV12-3/TRBV12-4 | CASSLGGREVTYEQYF | TGTGCCAGCAGTTTAGGTGGTCGGGAGGTTACCTACGAGCAGTACTTC